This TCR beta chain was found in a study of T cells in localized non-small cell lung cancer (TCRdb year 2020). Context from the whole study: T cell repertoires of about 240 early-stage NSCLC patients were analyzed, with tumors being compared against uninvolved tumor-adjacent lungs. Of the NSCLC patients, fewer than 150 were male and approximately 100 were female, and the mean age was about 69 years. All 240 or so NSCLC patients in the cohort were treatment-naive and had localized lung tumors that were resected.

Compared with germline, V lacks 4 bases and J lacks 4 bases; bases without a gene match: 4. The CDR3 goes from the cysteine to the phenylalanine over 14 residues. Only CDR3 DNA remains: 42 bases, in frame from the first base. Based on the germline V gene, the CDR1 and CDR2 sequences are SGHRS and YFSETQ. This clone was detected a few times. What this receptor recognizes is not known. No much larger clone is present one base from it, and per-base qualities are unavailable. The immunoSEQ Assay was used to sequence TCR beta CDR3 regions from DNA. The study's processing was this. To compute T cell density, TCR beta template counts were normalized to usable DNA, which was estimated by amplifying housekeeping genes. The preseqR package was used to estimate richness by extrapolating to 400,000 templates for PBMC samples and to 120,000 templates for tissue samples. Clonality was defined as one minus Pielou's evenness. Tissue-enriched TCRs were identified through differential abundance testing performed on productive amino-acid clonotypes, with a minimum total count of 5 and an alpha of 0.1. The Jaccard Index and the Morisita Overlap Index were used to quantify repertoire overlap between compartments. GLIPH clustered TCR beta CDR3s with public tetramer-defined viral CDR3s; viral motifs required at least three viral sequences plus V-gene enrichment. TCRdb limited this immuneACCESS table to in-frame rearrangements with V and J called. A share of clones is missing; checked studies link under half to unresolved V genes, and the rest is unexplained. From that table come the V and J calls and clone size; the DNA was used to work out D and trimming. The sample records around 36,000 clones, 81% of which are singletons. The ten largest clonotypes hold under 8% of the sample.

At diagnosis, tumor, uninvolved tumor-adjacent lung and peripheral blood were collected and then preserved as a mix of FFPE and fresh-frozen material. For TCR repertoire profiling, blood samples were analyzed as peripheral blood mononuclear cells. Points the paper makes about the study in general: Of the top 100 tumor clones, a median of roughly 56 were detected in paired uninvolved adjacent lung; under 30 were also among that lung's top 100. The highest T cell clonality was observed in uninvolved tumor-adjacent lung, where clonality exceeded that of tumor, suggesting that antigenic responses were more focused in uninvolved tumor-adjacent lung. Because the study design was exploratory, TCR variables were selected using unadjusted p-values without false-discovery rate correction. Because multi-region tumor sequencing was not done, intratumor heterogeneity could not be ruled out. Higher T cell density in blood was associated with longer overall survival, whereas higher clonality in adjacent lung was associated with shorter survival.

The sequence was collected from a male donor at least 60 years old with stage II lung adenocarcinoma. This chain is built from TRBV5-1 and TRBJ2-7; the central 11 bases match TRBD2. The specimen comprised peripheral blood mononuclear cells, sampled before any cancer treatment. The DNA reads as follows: TGCGCCAGCAGCCACGGGACTAGCGGTTACGAGCAGTACTTC. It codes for CASSHGTSGYEQYF.